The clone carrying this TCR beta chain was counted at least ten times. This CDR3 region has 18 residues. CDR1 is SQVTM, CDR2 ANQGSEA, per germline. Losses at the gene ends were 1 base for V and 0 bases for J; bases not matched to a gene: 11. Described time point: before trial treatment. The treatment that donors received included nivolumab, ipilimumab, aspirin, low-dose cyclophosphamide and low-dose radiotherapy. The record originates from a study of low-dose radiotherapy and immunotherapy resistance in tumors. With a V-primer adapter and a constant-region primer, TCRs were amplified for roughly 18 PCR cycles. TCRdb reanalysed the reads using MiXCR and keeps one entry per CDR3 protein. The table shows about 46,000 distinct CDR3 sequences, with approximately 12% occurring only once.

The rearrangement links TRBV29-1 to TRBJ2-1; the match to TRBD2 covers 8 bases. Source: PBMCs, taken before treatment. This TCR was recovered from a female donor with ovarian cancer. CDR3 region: CSVEAPSGRPSSYNEQFF. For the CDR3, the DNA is TGCAGCGTTGAAGCCCCCAGCGGGAGACCCAGCTCCTACAATGAGCAGTTCTTC.